This TCR beta chain was identified in a study of vaccination effects on CD4 cells after COVID-19. Study information: A median of 72 days separated the second dose and sampling.

Antigen-specific CD4+ T cells were first expanded with viral peptide pools by the ViraFEST assay and only then sequenced. Following culture for more than 9 days, CD4+ T cells were isolated. All participants had two doses of either the BNT162b2 or mRNA-1273 vaccine. Vaccinated recipients, who were negative for nucleocapsid antibodies, had no history of SARS-CoV-2 infection. Supplemented with roughly 9.6 IU/ml IL-2 and around 10 ug/ml peptides, a few million PBMC per well were kept in culture. Points on this clone: Its cognate antigen is unknown.

TCRdb's table, derived via immunoSEQ multiplex PCR, lists solely in-frame clones and lacks some. The sample yields more than 40,000 clones, about four fifths seen once. Germline V gene sequence: CDR1 WSHSY, CDR2 SAAADI. V gave up 7 bases and J gave up 8 bases; unmatched junction bases: 4. The CDR3 has 13 residues. This clonotype was sampled from a human donor who received a COVID-19 vaccine. V usage is TRBV10-2 and J usage is TRBJ2-1; 11 bases are a match to TRBD2. The sequences come from CD4+ T cells from PBMCs cultured with HCoV-OC43 spike peptides, collected after COVID-19 vaccination. The subset here: HCoV-OC43 spike overlapping peptide pool stimulation. The CDR3 sequence: CASKTSGADEQFF. The CDR3 DNA follows: TGCGCCAGCAAGACTAGCGGGGCGGATGAGCAGTTCTTC.